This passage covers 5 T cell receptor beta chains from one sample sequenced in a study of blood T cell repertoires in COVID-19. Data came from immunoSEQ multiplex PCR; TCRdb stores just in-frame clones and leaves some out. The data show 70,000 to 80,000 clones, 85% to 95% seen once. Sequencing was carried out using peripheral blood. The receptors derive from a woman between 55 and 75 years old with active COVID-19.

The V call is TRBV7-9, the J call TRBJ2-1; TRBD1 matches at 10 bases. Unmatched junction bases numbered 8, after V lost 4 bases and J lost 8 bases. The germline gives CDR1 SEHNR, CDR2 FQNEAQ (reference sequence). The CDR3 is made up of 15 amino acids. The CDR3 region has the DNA TGTGCCAGCAGCTGGGGACAGGGGTCTCACGATGAGCAGTTCTTC. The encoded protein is CASSWGQGSHDEQFF.

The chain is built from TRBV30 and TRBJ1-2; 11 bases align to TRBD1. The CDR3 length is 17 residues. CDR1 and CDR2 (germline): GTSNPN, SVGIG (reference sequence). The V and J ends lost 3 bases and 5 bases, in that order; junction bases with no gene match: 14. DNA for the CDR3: TGTGCCTGGAGACCAGGACAGGGGGCCCCCACGTCATATGGCTACACCTTC. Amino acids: CAWRPGQGAPTSYGYTF.

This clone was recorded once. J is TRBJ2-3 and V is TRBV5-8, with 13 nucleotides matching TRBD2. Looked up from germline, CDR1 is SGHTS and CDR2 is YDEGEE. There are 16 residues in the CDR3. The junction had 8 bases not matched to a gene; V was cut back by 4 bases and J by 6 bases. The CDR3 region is CASSTIGLAGADTQYF. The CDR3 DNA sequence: TGTGCCAGCAGCACGATAGGACTAGCGGGAGCGGATACGCAGTATTTT.

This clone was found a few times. The CDR3 nucleotides read TGTGCCACCAGTGATTCGGCGGGACAGAAGTACTATGGCTACACCTTC. Protein product: CATSDSAGQKYYGYTF. This chain uses TRBV24-1 with TRBJ1-2; 7 nucleotides line up with TRBD1. CDR1 and CDR2 from the germline V gene are KGHDR and SFDVKD. The CDR3 totals 16 residues. J lost 3 bases, V lost 2 bases, and 8 bases had no gene match.

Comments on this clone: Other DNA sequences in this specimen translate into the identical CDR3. CDR3 sequence (DNA): TGCGCCAGCAGCTTGGGTGCGGGGACCTACGAGCAGTACTTC. Translating gives CASSLGAGTYEQYF. The chain has TRBV5-1 and TRBJ2-7, with a weak D call TRBD2 (6 bases). Germline V gene sequence: CDR1 SGHRS, CDR2 YFSETQ. This CDR3 comprises 14 residues. V was shortened by 0 bases and J by 2 bases, with 9 bases between the two germline ends. Based on the CDR3 plus reference TRBV5-1 and TRBJ2-7, the full variable domain is KAGVTQTPRYLIKTRGQQVTLSCSPISGHRSVSWYQQTPGQGLQFLFEYFSETQRNKGNFPGRFSGRQFSNSRSEMNVSTLELGDSALYLCASSLGAGTYEQYFGPGTRLTVT.